The 14 T cell receptor beta chains below come from one sample, sequenced in a study of blood T cell repertoires in COVID-19. The method was immunoSEQ multiplex PCR; TCRdb's version includes in-frame clones alone and lacks a portion of them. The sample gives around 98,000 clones, about 81% of which show up once; around 22% is in the top ten. Sequencing was carried out using peripheral blood. The source is a man aged 65 to 79 with acute or convalescent COVID-19.

The chain is built from TRBV14 and TRBJ1-2; TRBD1 might be the D (5 bases). In germline, CDR1 is SGHDN, CDR2 FVKESK. Trimming took off 4 bases at V and 4 bases at J, with 16 bases between the two ends. This CDR3 spans 15 amino acids. The chain's CDR3 is CASSRMDTSIYGYTF. In DNA form, the CDR3 reads TGTGCCAGCAGCCGCATGGACACTTCGATCTATGGCTACACCTTC. Looking up the rest from reference TRBV14 and TRBJ1-2 gives the full variable domain: EAGVTQFPSHSVIEKGQTVTLRCDPISGHDNLYWYRRVMGKEIKFLLHFVKESKQDESGMPNNRFLAERTGGTYSTLKVQPAELEDSGVYFCASSRMDTSIYGYTFGSGTRLTVV.

This clone has only a few counts. V gene TRBV2 combines with J gene TRBJ2-1; 10 nucleotides align to TRBD2. Germline values: CDR1 SNHLY, CDR2 FYNNEI. Trimming at V came to 8 bases and at J to 7 bases, leaving 11 bases not matched to a gene. This CDR3 is built from 15 residues. CDR3 loop: CASYGLAGEVNEQFF. The CDR3 DNA is TGTGCCAGCTACGGGCTAGCGGGAGAAGTGAATGAGCAGTTCTTC.

This clone was counted a few times. The chain carries TRBV3-1 (or the pseudogene TRBV3-2) and TRBJ1-1, with D unresolved. V lost 1 base to trimming and J lost 2 bases, with 11 bases between them. CDR1 is LGHDT and CDR2 is YNNKEL in the germline V gene (reference sequence). The CDR3 sequence is 15 residues long. CDR3 amino acids: CASSQAGRSNTEAFF. CDR3 coding DNA: TGTGCCAGCAGCCAAGCCGGCAGGTCAAACACTGAAGCTTTCTTT.

The chain is built from TRBV6-7 and TRBJ2-7, with TRBD1 matching 8 bases. TRBV6-7 is recorded as an ORF, its role being uncertain. This CDR3 spans 14 amino acids. V was clipped by 2 bases and J by 5 bases; unmatched bases: 5. In DNA form, the CDR3 reads TGTGCCAGCAGTTACCCGGACAGGGCCCACGAGCAGTACTTC. Translated: CASSYPDRAHEQYF.

This sequence joins TRBV29-1 and TRBJ2-1; D perhaps matches TRBD1 (5 bases). V lost 1 base to trimming and J lost 1 base, with 14 bases between them. The CDR3 sequence is 16 residues long. The germline CDR1 and CDR2 sequences are SQVTM and ANQGSEA. The chain's CDR3 is CSVEGGPGSSYNEQFF. The CDR3 nucleotides read TGCAGCGTTGAAGGGGGCCCAGGGTCTTCCTACAATGAGCAGTTCTTC.

The CDR3 nucleotides are TGTGCCAGCAGTGACGACCAGGGGAGCACAGATACGCAGTATTTT. This encodes CASSDDQGSTDTQYF. V and J are TRBV6-1 and TRBJ2-3, with D tentatively TRBD1 (6 bases). The CDR3 sequence is 15 residues long. Germline V gives CDR1 MNHNS, CDR2 SASEGT. The V end was cut by 3 bases, the J end by 0 bases, with 10 bases between.

This clone was seen a single time. The chain uses TRBV11-2 and TRBJ2-3; D ambiguous. The germline gives CDR1 SGHAT, CDR2 FQNNGV. V dropped 2 bases and J dropped 6 bases, with 18 bases sitting between them. The CDR3 length is 16 residues. CDR3 DNA: TGTGCCAGCAGCTTAAGGCAGCGCCCCAGCCCGGATACGCAGTATTTT. Amino acid sequence: CASSLRQRPSPDTQYF.

The CDR3 is CASSQGGQGAWTGELFF. CDR3 DNA: TGTGCCAGCAGCCAAGGGGGACAGGGGGCGTGGACCGGGGAGCTGTTTTTT. The rearrangement joins TRBV14 to TRBJ2-2; 12 positions agree with TRBD1. Germline values: CDR1 SGHDN, CDR2 FVKESK. The ends lost 1 base at V and 5 bases at J; junction bases unmatched: 5. The CDR3 length is 17 residues.

J is TRBJ2-5 and V is TRBV28; the match to TRBD1 covers 7 bases. Germline V CDR1 and CDR2: MDHEN, SYDVKM. The CDR3 consists of 13 residues. V gave up 3 bases and J gave up 4 bases; unmatched junction bases: 2. CDR3 bases: TGTGCCAGCAGTTTCCCAGGGGGAGAGACCCAGTACTTC. Translated, it gives CASSFPGGETQYF.

This clone was found a few times. The rearrangement joins TRBV6-5 to TRBJ2-7; possibly TRBD1 for D (6 bases). Germline V gene sequence: CDR1 MNHEY, CDR2 SVGAGI. The germline V and J ends were trimmed by 2 bases and 5 bases, with 13 bases remaining between them. The CDR3 is 14 residues long. The CDR3 coding sequence is TGTGCCAGCAGTTACGCAGGGGTGGGCCACGAGCAGTACTTC. It translates to CASSYAGVGHEQYF.

This clone showed up just once. The gene calls are TRBV6-5 and TRBJ2-1, with D possibly TRBD2 on 5 matching bases. There are 13 residues in the CDR3. V was pared by 5 bases and J by 6 bases, with 11 bases between. Germline V gene sequence: CDR1 MNHEY, CDR2 SVGAGI. The CDR3 DNA reads as TGTGCCAGCAGTCGACCCGCGGGCAATGAGCAGTTCTTC. Protein product: CASSRPAGNEQFF.

The chain carries TRBV18 and TRBJ1-4, with 9 bases fitting TRBD1. In germline, CDR1 is KGHSH, CDR2 LQKENI. V lost 2 bases and J lost 8; bases outside the gene matches: 6. This CDR3 region has 15 residues. The chain's CDR3 is CASSPGTGNGEKLFF. In nucleotides, the CDR3 is TGTGCCAGCTCACCAGGGACAGGGAATGGCGAAAAACTGTTTTTT.

The chain employs TRBV5-6 and TRBJ1-2; D perhaps matches TRBD1 (5 bases). The V end was cut by 0 bases, the J end by 4 bases, with 13 bases between. In germline, CDR1 is SGHDT, CDR2 YYEEEE. This CDR3 has 15 amino acids. CDR3 residues: CASSLAEGHVYGYTF. In DNA, the CDR3 is TGTGCCAGCAGCTTGGCGGAGGGGCATGTCTATGGCTACACCTTC.

This clone was found a few times. The chain carries TRBV7-8 and TRBJ2-7, with TRBD2 matching over 14 bases. The J segment lost 3 bases and the V segment lost 2 bases, leaving 6 bases of the junction unmatched. Germline V gives CDR1 SGHVS, CDR2 FQNEAQ. The CDR3 is 17 residues long. The CDR3 loop is CASSLRRGTSGSYEQYF. The CDR3 DNA reads as TGTGCCAGCAGCTTACGGCGTGGGACTAGCGGGAGCTACGAGCAGTACTTC.